These 32 T cell receptor beta chains originate from one sample sequenced in a study of spatial heterogeneity in lung cancer. As to time point: blood at routine non-recurrence follow-up after resection. Extraction of whole RNA from tumor, nontumor lung or frozen PBMC preceded unsorted sequencing. TCRdb fed the 5' RACE reads into MiXCR, producing one record per CDR3 protein. The data show roughly 26,000 distinct CDR3 sequences, with about 6.3% seen just once and 20% to 25% held by the top ten. The material was PBMCs, obtained at follow-up. All receptors derive from a male donor with early-stage non-small cell lung cancer.

This clonotype was picked up many times. This chain joins TRBV6-5 and TRBJ2-2, with TRBD1 matching 9 bases. Trimming took 6 bases from V and 1 from J; bases not matched to a gene: 3. The CDR3 spans 15 residues. Germline V CDR1 and CDR2: MNHEY, SVGAGI. As DNA, the CDR3 is TGTGCCAGCAGCCAGGGACAGGGGAACACCGGGGAGCTGTTTTTT. This translates into CASSQGQGNTGELFF.

The CDR3 DNA sequence: TGTGCCAGCAGGTCGACAGGGAACACCATATATTTT. Its protein is CASRSTGNTIYF. The chain links TRBV12-3 or TRBV12-4 to TRBJ1-3; 7 positions match TRBD1. This CDR3 region has 12 residues. The V segment lost 6 bases and the J segment 7 bases; nucleotides outside the gene matches: 3.

This clonotype has only a few counts. For the CDR3, the DNA is TGTGCCAGCAGTTCCTCGGGACAATATAGCAATCAGCCCCAGCATTTT. The encoded protein is CASSSSGQYSNQPQHF. The rearrangement uses TRBV12-3 or TRBV12-4 and TRBJ1-5; D might be TRBD1 (6 bases). V dropped 4 bases and J dropped 0 bases, with 13 bases sitting between them. The CDR3 has 16 residues.

This clonotype was recorded many times. This chain connects TRBV21-1 to TRBJ2-7; TRBD1 is the table's D call and was not checked against the DNA. TRBV21-1 is a recognized pseudogene. The CDR3 sequence is 18 residues long. The CDR3: CASSKAFNRDNPSYEQYV. For the CDR3, the DNA is TGTGCCAGCAGCAAAGCCTTTAACAGGGACAATCCCTCCTACGAGCAGTACGTC.

The table lists this clonotype with many counts. The CDR3: CASSQGGGTDTQYF. Written as DNA, the CDR3 is TGTGCCAGCAGCCAAGGTGGCGGTACAGATACGCAGTATTTT. The V and J genes are TRBV7-2 and TRBJ2-3; no definite D call. Trimming removed 5 bases at V and 3 bases at J, with 12 bases between. The length of the CDR3 is 14 residues. CDR1 and CDR2 (germline): SGHTA, FQGNSA.

Many counts were recorded for this clonotype. The rearrangement joins TRBV5-1 to TRBJ2-7; D perhaps matches TRBD1 (5 bases). The germline V gene has CDR1 SGHRS and CDR2 YFSETQ. V was shortened by 0 bases and J by 2 bases, with 9 bases between the two germline ends. The CDR3 runs 14 residues. The CDR3 region is CASSLVPGPYEQYF. CDR3 sequence (DNA): TGCGCCAGCAGCTTGGTTCCAGGGCCCTACGAGCAGTACTTC.

This clonotype was detected once. This may be a read error, as it is one base from a much larger clone. This chain links TRBV11-2 with TRBJ2-5; TRBD1 matches at 9 bases. CDR3 length: 17 residues. From germline, CDR1 is SGHAT and CDR2 FQNNGV. The CDR3 sequence: CVSSRTGAGLIWGDQYF. Written as DNA, the CDR3 is TGTGTCAGCAGCCGGACAGGGGCCGGACTGATTTGGGGGGACCAGTACTTC.

This clonotype was found many times. The J gene is TRBJ2-7, the V gene TRBV10-3; no clear D gene. The germline gives CDR1 ENHRY, CDR2 SYGVKD. Trimming pared 2 bases from V and 1 base from J, leaving 6 bases between. CDR3 size: 13 residues. The CDR3 sequence: CAISEAASYEQYF. In DNA form, the CDR3 reads TGTGCCATCAGTGAGGCAGCTTCCTACGAGCAGTACTTC.

This clonotype was recorded many times. The rearrangement links TRBV11-2 to TRBJ1-6; D is possibly TRBD1 (5 bases). V lost 1 base, J lost 8 bases, and 12 bases lay in between. The CDR3 sequence is 15 residues long. The germline gives CDR1 SGHAT, CDR2 FQNNGV. The CDR3, as DNA: TGTGCCAGCAGCTTAGTGCGGGGGGGTTATTCACCCCTCCACTTT. This translates into CASSLVRGGYSPLHF.

This clonotype has only a few counts. The gene calls are TRBV7-2 and TRBJ1-5, with TRBD1 as a possible D gene (6 bases). The V end lost 6 bases, the J end lost 2 bases, and 8 bases lay between the germline ends. CDR1 is SGHTA and CDR2 is FQGNSA in the germline V gene. This CDR3 is built from 13 residues. The CDR3 loop is CASSYRGNQPQHF. The CDR3, as DNA: TGTGCCAGCAGTTACAGGGGCAATCAGCCCCAGCATTTT.

This clonotype was counted ten times or more. The chain joins TRBV6-6 to TRBJ2-4; D uncertain. The CDR3 is made up of 16 amino acids. Germline V gene sequence: CDR1 MNHNY, CDR2 SVGAGI (reference sequence). Trimming shortened V by 0 bases and J by 3 bases, and 12 bases separated the two germline ends. The CDR3 region is CASSYSIGADKNIQYF. DNA of the CDR3: TGTGCCAGCAGTTACTCGATTGGCGCAGACAAAAACATTCAGTACTTC.

This clonotype came up a few times. The chain is built from TRBV18 and TRBJ1-3; a possible D gene is TRBD1 (6 bases). Germline CDR1 is KGHSH and CDR2 is LQKENI. The CDR3 has 14 amino acids. Trimming removed 6 bases at V and 2 bases at J, with 11 bases between. The CDR3 loop reads CASSWGATGNTIYF. CDR3 in DNA: TGTGCCAGCTCCTGGGGGGCAACTGGAAACACCATATATTTT.

CDR3 DNA sequence: TGTGCCAGCAGCTGGGGGGGGGAAGATACGCAGTATTTT. This codes for CASSWGGEDTQYF. This chain uses TRBV11-2 with TRBJ2-3, with TRBD2 matching over 7 bases. J lost 5 bases, V lost 4 bases, and 3 bases had no gene match. This CDR3 spans 13 amino acids. CDR1 is SGHAT, CDR2 FQNNGV, per germline.

The table lists this clonotype with many counts. DNA for the CDR3: TGTGCCACGGCCTGGGCGGTTGGAGATACGCAGTATTTT. Residues: CATAWAVGDTQYF. The chain links TRBV11-1 to TRBJ2-3; D gene ambiguous. V was clipped by 10 bases and J by 5 bases, with 16 bases between them. Germline CDR1 SGHAT, CDR2 FQDESV (reference sequence). This CDR3 has 13 residues.

This clonotype appeared many times. This sequence joins TRBV18 and TRBJ2-2, with D unresolved. Germline-derived CDR1 and CDR2 are KGHSH and LQKENI. The CDR3 is made up of 14 amino acids. V dropped 0 bases and J dropped 5 bases, with 7 bases sitting between them. CDR3 region: CASSPPARTGELFF. DNA for the CDR3: TGTGCCAGCTCACCACCTGCACGGACCGGGGAGCTGTTTTTT.

This clonotype appeared many times. The chain carries TRBV20-1 and TRBJ2-5; TRBD1 is a possible D gene (6 bases). V lost 5 bases and J 0 bases, leaving 10 bases between the germline ends. The CDR3 sequence is 13 residues long. Germline lookup yields CDR1 DFQATT and CDR2 SNEGSKA (reference sequence). CDR3 in DNA: TGCAGTGCTCTCCGGGACAACCAAGAGACCCAGTACTTC. Translation gives CSALRDNQETQYF.

In its sample, this clonotype was seen many times. The chain is built from TRBV20-1 and TRBJ2-7; D gene uncertain. V was shortened by 2 bases and J by 2 bases, with 10 bases between the two germline ends. The CDR3 loop spans 13 amino acids. Germline V CDR1 and CDR2: DFQATT, SNEGSKA (reference sequence). The CDR3 DNA reads TGCAGTGCTAGATCCCCTTCAGCCTACGAGCAGTACTTC. Translating it yields CSARSPSAYEQYF.

This clonotype was observed many times. J is TRBJ2-3 and V is TRBV20-1; unclear D gene. Trimming removed 8 bases from V and 1 base from J, with 13 bases in between. CDR3 length equals 13 residues. The germline gives CDR1 DFQATT, CDR2 SNEGSKA (reference sequence). CDR3 sequence (DNA): TGCAGTAACCCCGCTCCATGCACAGATACGCAGTATTTT. Translation gives CSNPAPCTDTQYF.

This clonotype was seen only a few times. The gene calls are TRBV12-3 or TRBV12-4 and TRBJ1-4, with D maybe TRBD1 (5 bases). The CDR3 runs to 12 residues. Trimming took 4 bases from V and 5 from J, leaving 5 bases between them. Here the CDR3 reads CASSWDNEKLFF. The CDR3, as DNA: TGTGCCAGCAGTTGGGACAATGAAAAACTGTTTTTT.

The chain recombines TRBV5-1 with TRBJ1-4; D is undetermined. V was clipped by 0 bases and J by 4 bases, with 13 bases between them. The CDR3 extends over 16 amino acids. Germline V gene lookup returns CDR1 SGHRS and CDR2 YFSETQ. The CDR3 protein is CASSLANAGYNEKLFF. In DNA, the CDR3 is TGCGCCAGCAGCTTGGCCAACGCCGGCTATAATGAAAAACTGTTTTTT. The variable domain in full, completed from reference TRBV5-1 and TRBJ1-4, reads KAGVTQTPRYLIKTRGQQVTLSCSPISGHRSVSWYQQTPGQGLQFLFEYFSETQRNKGNFPGRFSGRQFSNSRSEMNVSTLELGDSALYLCASSLANAGYNEKLFFGSGTQLSVL.

This clonotype was observed at least ten times. The rearrangement joins TRBV21-1 to TRBJ1-5; the table's D call, TRBD1, was not checked against the DNA. TRBV21-1 has pseudogene status. This CDR3 spans 18 amino acids. The CDR3 loop is CASSIRGDKPSWDQPQHF. CDR3 in DNA: TGTGCCAGCAGCATTAGGGGTGACAAACCGTCCTGGGATCAGCCCCAGCATTTT.

This chain joins TRBV5-1 and TRBJ1-6; TRBD1 is a possible D gene (5 bases). This CDR3 has 13 amino acids. Trimming pared 3 bases from V and 8 bases from J, leaving 9 bases between. CDR1 and CDR2 (germline): SGHRS, YFSETQ. CDR3 DNA sequence: TGCGCCAGCAGCTGGGGGGGAGATTCACCCCTCCACTTT. Amino acid sequence: CASSWGGDSPLHF.

In this sample, this clonotype turned up a few times. The chain employs TRBV6-2 or TRBV6-3 and TRBJ1-1; TRBD1 matches at 10 bases. This CDR3 contains 15 residues. Germline CDR1 reads MNHEY; CDR2 reads SVGEGT. The V segment lost 6 bases and the J segment 5 bases; nucleotides outside the gene matches: 9. The CDR3 DNA reads as TGTGCCAGCAGCCGGGACAGGGGACGAGGGACTGAAGCTTTCTTT. This codes for CASSRDRGRGTEAFF.

The table lists this clonotype with many counts. The gene calls are TRBV9 and TRBJ1-1, with TRBD1 matching 12 bases. Germline CDR1 SGDLS, CDR2 YYNGEE. The CDR3 loop spans 15 amino acids. Trimming removed 4 bases from V and 8 bases from J; junction bases left unmatched: 9. This CDR3 is CASSREPGQGAEAFF. The CDR3 DNA sequence: TGTGCCAGCAGCAGGGAACCGGGACAGGGGGCCGAAGCTTTCTTT.

This clonotype occurred many times. This chain uses TRBV21-1 with TRBJ2-4; the DNA was not used to check the table's D call, TRBD2. TRBV21-1 is tagged as a pseudogene. The CDR3 loop spans 13 amino acids. The CDR3 DNA follows: TGTGCCAGCAGACGGAGGGAGAAAAACATTCAGTACTTC. This codes for CASRRREKNIQYF.

This clonotype was recorded at least ten times. The V and J genes are TRBV24-1 and TRBJ1-1; 8 bases fit TRBD1. From germline, CDR1 is KGHDR and CDR2 SFDVKD. The CDR3 totals 13 residues. J gave up 1 base and V 9 bases, and 3 bases lay outside the gene matches. The CDR3 nucleotides are TGTGCCACCCGGGACAGGAGGAACACTGAAGCTTTCTTT. It specifies CATRDRRNTEAFF.

This clonotype was counted at least ten times. The chain is built from TRBV19 and TRBJ2-1; tentatively, D is TRBD2 (6 bases). The germline V gene encodes CDR1 LNHDA and CDR2 SQIVND (reference sequence). There are 14 residues in the CDR3. V was cut by 6 bases and J by 8 bases, with 17 bases left in between. CDR3 nucleotides: TGTGCCAGTAGACCTTGGAGGGAGGTGGATGAGCAGTTCTTC. Protein product: CASRPWREVDEQFF.

The chain has TRBV2 and TRBJ2-2; 7 positions match TRBD2. The V and J ends lost 11 bases and 6 bases, in that order; junction bases with no gene match: 9. Germline lookup yields CDR1 SNHLY and CDR2 FYNNEI. CDR3 length equals 13 residues. CDR3 sequence reads: CAFREGRAGELFF. In DNA form, the CDR3 reads TGTGCCTTCAGGGAGGGAAGGGCCGGGGAGCTGTTTTTT.

This clonotype showed up many times. This chain connects TRBV2 to TRBJ2-3; weak D call: TRBD1 (6 bases). V lost 6 bases and J 5 bases, leaving 12 bases between the germline ends. This CDR3 spans 13 amino acids. The germline gives CDR1 SNHLY, CDR2 FYNNEI. The CDR3 spells CASRTGWKDTQYF. The CDR3 DNA sequence: TGTGCCAGCAGGACAGGTTGGAAAGATACGCAGTATTTT.

In its sample, this clonotype was seen many times. The V and J genes are TRBV20-1 and TRBJ2-3; TRBD2 agrees at 10 bases. Germline assignment: CDR1 DFQATT and CDR2 SNEGSKA (reference sequence). This CDR3 has 16 amino acids. V dropped 7 bases and J dropped 2; count of bases not matched to a gene: 12. The DNA for the CDR3 is TGCAGTGGTAGTTTCCTAGCGGGAGTTTTCACAGATACGCAGTATTTT. Protein: CSGSFLAGVFTDTQYF.

This clonotype was observed many times. V gene TRBV27 combines with J gene TRBJ1-6, with 7 bases identical to TRBD1. Looked up from germline, CDR1 is MNHEY and CDR2 is SMNVEV (reference sequence). CDR3 length: 15 amino acids. J gave up 7 bases and V 5 bases, and 8 bases lay outside the gene matches. The CDR3 protein is CASSRDRVGNSPLHF. CDR3 nucleotide sequence: TGTGCCAGCAGTCGTGACAGGGTCGGGAATTCACCCCTCCACTTT.

At least ten counts were recorded for this clonotype. The rearrangement joins TRBV4-3 to TRBJ2-4; 7 bases line up with TRBD2. Germline V gene data show CDR1 as LGHNA and CDR2 as YSLEER. V shed 1 base and J 8 bases; nucleotides not matched to a gene: 2. The CDR3 consists of 13 residues. CDR3 protein: CASSQVSGDIQYF. CDR3 bases: TGCGCCAGCAGCCAAGTCAGCGGGGACATTCAGTACTTC.